The clone carrying this TCR beta chain was counted between two and nine times. Its target is unknown. This CDR3 contains 18 residues. From germline, CDR1 is MGHDK and CDR2 SYGVNS. The trim removed 3 bases at V and 2 bases at J, leaving 14 bases unmatched. DNA input per subset was about 10,000 to 110,000 sorted cells. Sequencing was performed with immunoSEQ multiplex PCR; in TCRdb, only in-frame clones are kept and a portion is missing. The table lists about 3,000 clones, about 60% of them singletons. The record originates from a study of CD39 and CD103 CD8 tumor-infiltrating T cells. Study summary: Repertoire comparisons were shown for four patients, including a melanoma patient. Study observations and caveats: DP CD8 TILs seemed more oligoclonal than DN, SP and blood memory CD8.

Sorted CD3+CD4-CD8+CD45RA- TILs were divided into DN, SP and DP by CD39 and CD103. The chain recombines TRBV25-1 with TRBJ2-3, with 7 bases identical to TRBD2. Sequencing was performed on CD39- CD103- CD8+ T cells sorted from the tumor. The subset is: CD103-CD39- double-negative CD45RA- CD8 T cells. The source is a human donor with head and neck squamous cell carcinoma. The CDR3 nucleotides read TGTGCCAGCAGTGACAATCCCATTTGGGGGGGATTCACAGATACGCAGTATTTT. Its translation is CASSDNPIWGGFTDTQYF. Drawing the rest from reference TRBV25-1 and TRBJ2-3, the complete variable domain is EADIYQTPRYLVIGTGKKITLECSQTMGHDKMYWYQQDPGMELHLIHYSYGVNSTEKGDLSSESTVSRIRTEHFPLTLESARPSHTSQYLCASSDNPIWGGFTDTQYFGPGTRLTVL.